This paragraph covers one TCR beta chain sequence. There is no known antigen for this receptor. Qualities for individual bases were not recorded, and no much larger clone is one base off. The cohort consisted of 600 to 750 healthy bone marrow donors. All cohort members were sampled while nominally healthy, although unrecorded immune exposures were likely present. The donor was CMV seropositive and was included in the group of 300 or so seropositive cohort members. Each donor provided a peripheral blood sample, and peripheral blood mononuclear cells were used for TCR beta sequencing. Genomic DNA was extracted from the blood cell samples with the Qiagen DNeasy Blood Extraction Kit. CDR1 is given as SGHRS and CDR2 as YFSETQ, both from the germline V gene. Spanning cysteine to phenylalanine, the CDR3 consists of 14 amino acids. Left in the record is the CDR3 DNA by itself, 42 bases read in frame from the first base. Trimming takes 4 bases from V and 8 bases from J, and the germline ends sit 18 bases apart.

These data are taken from a study of cytomegalovirus exposure and HLA in healthy donors (TCRdb year 2017). For context, the study as a whole: According to an earlier analysis of several hundred of the donors, about 170 million T cells yielded some 110 million unique TCR beta sequences and about 300 Gb of sequence data. The number of donors typed differed by locus, with about 629-640 for A, B, C, DRB1 and DQB1, around 500 for DQA1, 600 to 610 for DPA1, and over 400 for DPB1. Along with the roughly 670-subject first cohort, a separate validation cohort of around 110 different subjects was used. An early release covering about 600 HLA-typed donors comprised 250 to 350 gigabases of sequencing data and tens of millions of unique TCR sequences. To predict cytomegalovirus infection status, the study combined high-throughput TCR immunosequencing, statistical association of individual TCRs with disease status, and machine learning. The later analysis used no new phenotypic data to find candidate immune exposures, relying instead on TCR beta sequences and their occurrence across donors. Of the approximately 370 genotyped donors, less than 90% were placed in the genetic ancestry cluster associated with self-reported Caucasian donors. The study aimed to test whether cataloging public T cell receptors could reveal signatures of past pathogen exposure. A few DR-DQ haplotypes were handled as single units for association and clustering because linkage in the cohort was strong. An earlier analysis of 500 to 650 of the donors applied high-throughput TCR beta sequencing to assess whether each TCR beta V gene segment acted as functional or pseudogenic. Class I and class II HLA loci were covered by the typing at four-digit resolution. Using immunosequencing, the study profiled T cell repertoires from approximately 700 subjects and related those repertoires to cytomegalovirus serostatus. A later genetic analysis used genome-wide SNP genotypes for about 65% of the 666 donors, treating that subset as a discovery cohort. All discovery cohort repertoires had been generated using a single sequencing platform. Among almost 400 genotyped donors of the cohort, an average of about 240,000 unique TCR beta nucleotide sequences were sequenced per donor, roughly a sixth of them non-productive. A later analysis re-examined previously published TCR beta repertoires from about 700 donors and added high-resolution HLA genotyping to investigate patterns of TCR occurrence. Donor age, sex, ethnicity and CMV serostatus were compiled together with the repertoire data. Results the study describes overall, beyond this receptor: In vitro tests confirmed that a few of the cytomegalovirus-associated TCR beta chains recognize cytomegalovirus antigens. An earlier analysis of 587 of the donors showed that most TCR beta V segments appeared in productive rearrangements either about 87% or about 30% of the time, which broadly matched IMGT annotations. Strong co-occurrence of HLA alleles, especially DR and DQ, made assigning TCR associations to individual alleles difficult. The only immune exposure information available for the cohort was CMV serostatus. A further reported finding was that TCR beta sequences accurately predicted the HLA-A and HLA-B alleles for most subjects in the first cohort. Most CMV-associated TCR beta chains appeared to be HLA-restricted in a later analysis, and the HLA associations seemed to be driven largely by CMV exposure. Correlated functional status among segregating V segments might reflect linkage disequilibrium, but an unknown experimental factor could not be ruled out. In a later genetic analysis, fewer N-insertions in productive TCRs were reported among donors in an Asian-associated ancestry cluster than the roughly 700-donor mean. The earlier analysis of 587 of the donors excluded 15 to 20 rarely observed V segments, including chromosome 9 orphons, because counts were too low. Because HLA typing was missing for some donors at each locus, association tests included only the typed subset. In a later analysis, 16,951 TCR beta sequences were associated with specific HLA alleles at a false discovery rate of 0.05. In a later analysis, the rate of TCR association differed among HLA loci, with DRB1 alleles having the most associated TCRs and HLA-C alleles having the fewest. The authors suggested that the approach could potentially be extended to other disease states and immunological phenotypes. The 87-base-pair reads could not distinguish some IMGT-functional V segments, including TRBV6-2 and TRBV6-3, so those segments were excluded. Across donors, most TCR sequences were observed very rarely, whereas some public TCRs were present in many individuals. Sequencing depth was assumed to be roughly uniform across donors in the presence/absence analyses, though that assumption may not hold. The cohort was sequenced for TCR beta chains only, and without alpha or paired-chain data the features that could be detected were limited. Several of the top co-occurrence clusters appeared to be linked to parvovirus B19, influenza, CMV and Epstein-Barr virus, according to a later analysis. A later genetic analysis associated a missense DCLRE1C variant with V-gene and J-gene trimming of TCR beta chains, and an independent cohort replicated the association. In a later analysis, HLA-associated TCR beta chains were found to be more clonally expanded and to have lower generation probabilities than equally common non-associated chains. The sequencing pipeline was judged likely to have produced a cluster of highly shared sequence variants as a technical artifact. In the study, approximately 160 TCR beta chains were listed as associated with cytomegalovirus. The classifier was reported to diagnose cytomegalovirus status with high specificity and sensitivity in both the original and validation cohorts.

The protocol used for the library was the immunoSEQ multiplex PCR assay. The multiplex PCR relied on a mix of 60 forward primers for TCR Vbeta segments and 13 reverse primers for TCR Jbeta segments. The CDR3 region of rearranged TCR beta genes was amplified from genomic DNA with a multiplex PCR assay. The amplified TCR beta libraries were sequenced on the Illumina HiSeq System as 87-base-pair reads. On the authors' methods: Across the 670 or so repertoires, a later analysis counted some 80 million unique TCR beta chains, 8.5 million to 12 million of which were shared by at least two donors. To remove PCR and sequencing errors, raw reads were error-corrected and collapsed into unique sequences using a nearest-neighbor algorithm that merged closely related sequences. CDR3 sequences were aligned to IMGT reference sequences to assign V, D and J gene segments. For a sequence to be retained, a match of at least six nucleotides was required to both a V gene segment and a J gene segment. A rearrangement counted as productive if the CDR3 had no stop codons and remained in frame with V and J, and every other rearrangement counted as non-productive. CDR3 was defined according to IMGT convention as the region running from the second conserved V-encoded cysteine to the conserved J-encoded phenylalanine. In an earlier analysis of around 540 of the donors, sequences lacking an unambiguous match to a single V gene segment were excluded. An earlier analysis of several hundred of the donors called V segments functional above 56.7% productive rearrangements and segregating when the between-donor standard deviation exceeded 5%. A statistical classification framework was developed to diagnose cytomegalovirus status using the catalog of TCR beta chain sequences. In a later analysis, TCR nucleotide sequences were compared against IMGT/GENE-DB human TR gene sequences so that V and J genes could be assigned. In a later analysis, CDR3 sequences and most-parsimonious VDJ recombination scenarios were assigned using the TCRdist pipeline. A later analysis defined each TCR beta chain by its CDR3 amino acid sequence plus V-gene family, and excluded reads lacking a unique V-gene family. In a later analysis, 450 to 600 highly shared, low-generation-probability nucleotide sequences were removed to address suspected cross-contamination and a sequencing artifact. In a later analysis, a clonal expansion index was calculated for each public chain from normalized within-repertoire ranks of inferred template counts. Generation probabilities in a later analysis came from a VDJ recombination model fitted to out-of-frame rearrangements, and those results were checked against IGoR. A later analysis scored TCR-TCR, TCR-HLA and TCR-CMV co-occurrence with hypergeometric tests, applying a repertoire-size bias correction to TCR pairs. To estimate false discovery rates, a later analysis permuted the HLA or CMV assignments 20 times. A later analysis grouped co-occurring TCRs with DBSCAN, adding TCRdist sequence similarity when clustering within HLA-allele-positive subsets. Repertoires with fewer than 30,000 or more than 120,000 public chains, plus five repertoires with anomalous nucleotide sharing, were excluded from co-occurrence clustering. Drawn from immuneACCESS, this table holds only the in-frame rearrangements with V and J called that TCRdb kept. Clones are partly lost; checked studies trace under half to an unresolved V gene and leave the rest unexplained. V and J calls and clone size come straight from that table; D and trimming were deduced from the DNA. For this sample there are 150,000 to 200,000 clones; about four fifths appear just once. The ten biggest clones cover 4.8% of the sample.

The sequence came from a girl aged 10-17 years in good health and CMV-seropositive. The source material was PBMCs. The V gene is TRBV5-1 and the J gene is TRBJ1-2, with the D gene uncertain. Here is the DNA: TGCGCCAGCAGCCCGTCCGGAGATGAAGGAGGCTACACCTTC. Its protein reads: CASSPSGDEGGYTF.